These 15 T cell receptor beta chains were sequenced from one sample in a study of CD8 T cells in ankylosing spondylitis. TCRdb analysed the 5' RACE reads with MiXCR anew, one entry per CDR3 protein. The sample includes 200,000 to 300,000 distinct CDR3 sequences, approximately 8% of them seen just once. The sequenced material came from blood, either unsorted or a sorted T cell fraction (not recorded which). These receptor sequences come from a female donor with ankylosing spondylitis or in good health (not recorded which).

This clonotype was recorded many times. The chain employs TRBV12-3 or TRBV12-4 and TRBJ1-2; the match to TRBD1 covers 10 bases. The CDR3 is 15 residues long. Losses at the gene ends were 10 bases for V and 4 bases for J; bases not matched to a gene: 12. The CDR3 region has the DNA TGTGCCACCATCAAGACAGGGGGCGCGGGCTATGGCTACACCTTC. Amino acid sequence: CATIKTGGAGYGYTF.

This clonotype was counted ten times or more. This chain uses TRBV5-1 with TRBJ1-1, with a possible D match to TRBD1 (5 bases). The V gene lost 0 bases and the J gene lost 4 bases, with 10 bases spanning the gap. This CDR3 has 14 amino acids. Germline V CDR1 and CDR2: SGHRS, YFSETQ. In nucleotides, the CDR3 is TGCGCCAGCAGCTTGGATGGGGACGGCACTGAAGCTTTCTTT. Translated, it gives CASSLDGDGTEAFF.

This clonotype was picked up many times. This chain connects TRBV27 to TRBJ2-3; 7 bases match TRBD1. The J segment lost 8 bases and the V segment lost 4 bases, leaving 15 bases of the junction unmatched. The CDR3 loop spans 16 amino acids. Germline CDR1 MNHEY, CDR2 SMNVEV (reference sequence). CDR3: CASSSRTGHRSGTQYF. CDR3 nucleotide sequence: TGTGCCAGCAGTTCTCGGACAGGTCACCGAAGTGGTACGCAGTATTTT.

V gene TRBV6-1 combines with J gene TRBJ2-7; D might be TRBD1 or TRBD2, each matching 5 bases. From germline, CDR1 is MNHNS and CDR2 SASEGT. The CDR3 consists of 14 residues. Deletions cut 3 bases from V and 3 bases from J, with 12 bases between. The CDR3 region has the DNA TGTGCCAGCAGTGATCGAGATGGGGGCTACGAGCAGTACTTC. Encoded protein: CASSDRDGGYEQYF.

The V call is TRBV7-6, the J call TRBJ1-6, with 7 bases aligning to TRBD1. V shed 0 bases and J 9 bases; nucleotides not matched to a gene: 2. Germline CDR1 is SGHVS and CDR2 is FNYEAQ. CDR3 length equals 14 residues. This CDR3 is CASSLATGRSPLHF. CDR3 coding DNA: TGTGCCAGCAGCTTAGCGACAGGGCGTTCACCCCTCCACTTT.

This clonotype was counted ten times or more. This chain joins TRBV7-2 and TRBJ2-1; TRBD1 is a possible D gene (6 bases). CDR3 length: 15 residues. The germline gives CDR1 SGHTA, CDR2 FQGNSA. V was shortened by 5 bases and J by 0 bases, with 11 bases between the two germline ends. CDR3 coding DNA: TGTGCCAGCAGCCCCGCAGGGGACTCCTACAATGAGCAGTTCTTC. Its translation is CASSPAGDSYNEQFF.

There are many counts of this clonotype. This rearrangement joins TRBV5-5 to TRBJ1-2; D gene ambiguous. The CDR3 runs to 13 residues. The germline V gene has CDR1 SGHKS and CDR2 YYEKEE (reference sequence). Trimming took off 0 bases at V and 8 bases at J, with 11 bases between the two ends. CDR3 sequence (DNA): TGTGCCAGCAGCTTGGGAGTTGGGCAGGGCTACACCTTC. Protein sequence: CASSLGVGQGYTF.

This clonotype has a handful of counts. The genes are TRBV6-2 or TRBV6-3 and TRBJ1-5, with unresolved D. V was pared by 2 bases and J by 11 bases, with 19 bases between. Germline assignment: CDR1 MNHEY and CDR2 SVGEGT. This CDR3 is 15 amino acids long. CDR3 residues: CASSYHLQTAGAQHF. CDR3 bases: TGTGCCAGCAGTTACCATCTTCAGACGGCCGGCGCCCAGCATTTT.

This clonotype has a handful of counts. This sequence joins TRBV7-9 and TRBJ1-3; no definite D call. Germline V gene sequence: CDR1 SEHNR, CDR2 FQNEAQ (reference sequence). V was cut by 2 bases and J by 0 bases, with 11 bases left in between. This CDR3 has 16 residues. CDR3 amino acids: CASSLKVVGSGNTIYF. The CDR3 DNA reads as TGTGCCAGCAGCTTAAAAGTTGTTGGCTCTGGAAACACCATATATTTT.

This clonotype was detected many times. This chain joins TRBV19 and TRBJ1-1, with 7 bases lining up with TRBD1. V was clipped by 6 bases and J by 3 bases; unmatched bases: 10. CDR3 length equals 15 residues. CDR1 LNHDA and CDR2 SQIVND come from the germline V gene (reference sequence). CDR3 DNA: TGTGCCAGTAGCCGACAGGGTTCCGGGGACACTGAAGCTTTCTTT. Protein product: CASSRQGSGDTEAFF.

This clonotype appeared many times. CDR3 in amino acids: CASTPSGQGKDEQYF. CDR3 DNA sequence: TGTGCCAGCACCCCCTCAGGACAGGGAAAGGACGAGCAGTACTTC. This sequence joins TRBV9 and TRBJ2-7; 8 bases are shared with TRBD1. Trimming cost V 6 bases and J 5 bases; bases outside gene matches: 13. CDR1 and CDR2 (germline): SGDLS, YYNGEE. CDR3 size: 15 residues.

This clonotype has a count of ten or more. The genes are TRBV30 and TRBJ2-3, with unresolved D. Trimming shortened V by 4 bases and J by 2 bases, and 7 bases separated the two germline ends. The CDR3 totals 12 residues. Germline CDR1 reads GTSNPN; CDR2 reads SVGIG (reference sequence). This chain's CDR3 is CAWNQVTDTQYF. CDR3 bases: TGTGCCTGGAACCAGGTCACAGATACGCAGTATTTT.

This clonotype was counted ten times or more. This chain uses TRBV20-1 with TRBJ1-3; D call uncertain. CDR3 length: 12 residues. Germline V gene sequence: CDR1 DFQATT, CDR2 SNEGSKA (reference sequence). V was cut by 4 bases and J by 3 bases, with 7 bases left in between. The CDR3 coding sequence is TGCAGTGCTAAGGGAATTGGAAACACCATATATTTT. It encodes CSAKGIGNTIYF.

The table lists this clonotype with many counts. The V gene is TRBV29-1, the J gene TRBJ2-1; TRBD2 matches 7 bases. Per germline, CDR1 SQVTM and CDR2 ANQGSEA. The V segment lost 0 bases and the J segment 3 bases; nucleotides outside the gene matches: 5. The CDR3 has 15 residues. The CDR3 DNA reads TGCAGCGTTGAAGAGGGAGGGCAGTTCTACAATGAGCAGTTCTTC. Residues: CSVEEGGQFYNEQFF.

This clonotype appeared many times. The chain carries TRBV25-1 and TRBJ2-5; possibly TRBD2 for D (6 bases). Germline V gene sequence: CDR1 MGHDK, CDR2 SYGVNS. The CDR3 spans 13 residues. V lost 6 bases and J 4 bases, leaving 12 bases between the germline ends. The CDR3 nucleotides read TGTGCCAGCAGCCGACTAGGAGGAGAGACCCAGTACTTC. Encoded protein: CASSRLGGETQYF.